Described below is a single TCR beta chain sequence and its context. What it binds is not known. The sample originates from a study of a mutant IDH1 vaccine in newly diagnosed glioma. The wider study: Vaccine administration was initiated 4-6 weeks following radiotherapy alone, or with temozolomide cycles. Receipt of radiotherapy, temozolomide, or both preceded the study, and most received both. Study-wide points: Pseudoprogression apparently lacked any relation to changes in top peripheral T cell clonotypes. Evidence of vaccine-induced immune responses was documented in 85% to 95% of patients.

Generated by immunoSEQ multiplex PCR, the TCRdb table keeps only in-frame clones and is missing some. Of tens of thousands of clones listed, approximately 90% are singletons. Indicated time point: week 35, safety follow-up. Alongside topical imiquimod, each dose of vaccine comprised 300 ug of mutant IDH1 20-mer peptide. The receptor's source is a woman aged 40 to 50 with glioma. This specimen consisted of PBMCs, obtained from a glioma patient whose treatment included an IDH1 peptide vaccine.

CDR3 bases: TGTGCCATCAGAAACCGGGACAGGGACTTCGATACGCAGTATTTT. Translation gives CAIRNRDRDFDTQYF. The chain joins TRBV10-3 to TRBJ2-3, with TRBD1 matching 9 bases. The CDR3 sequence is 15 residues long. CDR1 ENHRY and CDR2 SYGVKD come from the germline V gene. The trim removed 6 bases at V and 6 bases at J, leaving 10 bases unmatched.